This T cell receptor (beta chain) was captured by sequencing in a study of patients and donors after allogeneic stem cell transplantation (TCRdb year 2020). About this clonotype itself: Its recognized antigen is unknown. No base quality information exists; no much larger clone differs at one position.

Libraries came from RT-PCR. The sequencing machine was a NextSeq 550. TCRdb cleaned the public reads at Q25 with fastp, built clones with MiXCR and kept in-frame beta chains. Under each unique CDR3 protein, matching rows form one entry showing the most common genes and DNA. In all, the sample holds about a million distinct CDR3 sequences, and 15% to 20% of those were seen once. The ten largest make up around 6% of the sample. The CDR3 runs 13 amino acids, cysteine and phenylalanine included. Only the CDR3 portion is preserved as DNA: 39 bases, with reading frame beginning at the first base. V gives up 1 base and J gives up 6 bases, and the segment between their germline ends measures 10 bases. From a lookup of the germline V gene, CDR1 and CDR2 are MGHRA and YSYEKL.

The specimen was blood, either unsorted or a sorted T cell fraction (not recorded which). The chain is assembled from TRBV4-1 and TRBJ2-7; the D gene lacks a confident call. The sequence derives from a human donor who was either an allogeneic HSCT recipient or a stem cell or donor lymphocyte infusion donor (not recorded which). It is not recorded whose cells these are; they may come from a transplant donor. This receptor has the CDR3 CASSQVGLGEQYF. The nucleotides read TGCGCCAGCAGCCAAGTCGGCCTGGGCGAGCAGTACTTC.